Described below is a single TCR beta chain sequence and its context. Germline V CDR1 and CDR2: MGHRA, YSYEKL. This CDR3 comprises 14 residues. The ends were cut back, 0 bases at V and 3 bases at J, with 7 bases in the middle. Sequencing used immunoSEQ multiplex PCR; TCRdb keeps in-frame clones, though not all of them. The sample contains about 260,000 clones, around 91% of which appear only once. The source of the sample is a study of cytomegalovirus exposure and HLA in healthy donors. Sequencing input: PBMCs. The chain combines TRBV4-1 with TRBJ2-3; no firm D call. This receptor was identified in a woman in her thirties in good health and CMV-seronegative. The CDR3 DNA follows: TGCGCCAGCAGCCAAGATCCAGGAACAGATACGCAGTATTTT. It specifies CASSQDPGTDTQYF.